This T cell receptor (beta chain) was captured in a study of low-dose radiotherapy and immunotherapy resistance in tumors. Study context: While receiving nivolumab 240 mg every two weeks, patients also received ipilimumab 1 mg/kg every six weeks, both intravenously. From cycle 1 day 1, patients took oral aspirin 300 mg every day for four cycles.

Ten or more counts support this clonotype. Sample time point: before trial treatment. The donors, trial participants, received nivolumab, ipilimumab, aspirin, low-dose cyclophosphamide and low-dose radiotherapy. Eligible patients bore advanced solid tumors devoid of tumor-infiltrating lymphocytes. TRAV and TRBV primers primed cDNA for both TCRalpha and TCRbeta. The PCR that amplified TCRs ran for 15 to 25 cycles, relying on a constant-region primer and a V-primer adapter. Each CDR3 protein gets one entry after TCRdb re-called the reads with MiXCR. The sample consists of roughly 60,000 distinct CDR3 sequences, 20% to 25% of them appearing once. This material consisted of PBMCs, taken before treatment. This TCR was recovered from a male donor with prostate cancer.

CDR3 amino acids: CASSPVGESSYNEQFF. The CDR3 region has the DNA TGTGCCAGCAGTCCTGTAGGGGAAAGCTCCTACAATGAGCAGTTCTTC. V usage is TRBV28 and J usage is TRBJ2-1; D might be TRBD1 (5 bases). The CDR3 spans 16 residues. The germline V and J ends were trimmed by 5 bases and 0 bases, with 14 bases remaining between them. The germline V gene encodes CDR1 MDHEN and CDR2 SYDVKM.